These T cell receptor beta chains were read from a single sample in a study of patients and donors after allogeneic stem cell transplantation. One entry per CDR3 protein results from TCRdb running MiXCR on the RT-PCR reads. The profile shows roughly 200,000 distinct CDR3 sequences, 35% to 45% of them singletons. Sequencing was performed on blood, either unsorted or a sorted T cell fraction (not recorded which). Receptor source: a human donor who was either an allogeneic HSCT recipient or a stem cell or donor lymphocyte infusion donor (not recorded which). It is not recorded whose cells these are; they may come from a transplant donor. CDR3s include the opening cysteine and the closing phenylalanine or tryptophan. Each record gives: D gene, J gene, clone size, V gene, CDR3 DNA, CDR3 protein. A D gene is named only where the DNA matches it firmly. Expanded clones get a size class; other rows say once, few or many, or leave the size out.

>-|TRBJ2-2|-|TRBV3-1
TGTGCCAGCAGCCAATCGACCGGGGAGCTGTTTTTT
CASSQSTGELFF
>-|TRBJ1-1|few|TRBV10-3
TGTGCCATCAGTGATATGGATGGGCGAACGGGATCGAACACTGAAGCTTTCTTT
CAISDMDGRTGSNTEAFF
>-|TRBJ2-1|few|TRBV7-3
TGTGCCAGCAGCTTCGCCAGCAACAATGAGCAGTTCTTC
CASSFASNNEQFF
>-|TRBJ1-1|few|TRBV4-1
TGCGCCAGCAGCCCTACGGGACGGATTAACACTGAAGCTTTCTTT
CASSPTGRINTEAFF
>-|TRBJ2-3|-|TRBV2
TGTGCCAGCACCCTAGCTGTGGCAGATACGCAGTATTTT
CASTLAVADTQYF
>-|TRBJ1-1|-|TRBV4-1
TGCGCCAGCAGCCATGTAAACACTGAAGCTTTCTTT
CASSHVNTEAFF
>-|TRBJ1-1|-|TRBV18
TGTGCCAGCAGCCAAGGAACGAACACTGAAGCTTTCTTT
CASSQGTNTEAFF
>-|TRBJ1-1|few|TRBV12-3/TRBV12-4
TGTGCCAGCCAAAAGGACACCCACACTGAAGCTTTCTTT
CASQKDTHTEAFF
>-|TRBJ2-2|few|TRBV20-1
TGCAGTGCTAGAATTGACACCGGGGAGCTGTTTTTT
CSARIDTGELFF
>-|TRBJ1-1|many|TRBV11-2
TGTGCCAGCAGCCCAGACCCGAACACTGAAGCTTTCTTT
CASSPDPNTEAFF
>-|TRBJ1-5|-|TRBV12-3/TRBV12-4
TGTGCCAGCAGTTTATCAGGAAACAATCAGCCCCAGCATTTT
CASSLSGNNQPQHF
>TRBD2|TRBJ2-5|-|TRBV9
TGTGCCAGCTCGGGGGGGATCCAAGAGACCCAGTACTTC
CASSGGIQETQYF
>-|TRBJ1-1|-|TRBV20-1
TGCAGTGCCCCTCCGACAGGGAACACTGAAGCTTTCTTT
CSAPPTGNTEAFF
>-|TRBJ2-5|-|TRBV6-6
TGTGCCAGCAGTTACCCCCTAGTTTTGGGGGGCCAAGAGACCCAGTACTTC
CASSYPLVLGGQETQYF
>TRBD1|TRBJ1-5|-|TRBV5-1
TGCGCCAGCAGCTCGACAGGGGGCGTAGGTCAGCCCCAGCATTTT
CASSSTGGVGQPQHF
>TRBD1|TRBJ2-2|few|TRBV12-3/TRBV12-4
TGTGCCAGCAGTGTCAGGGGGCTCACGAACACCGGGGAGCTGTTTTTT
CASSVRGLTNTGELFF
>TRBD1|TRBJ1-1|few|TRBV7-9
TGTGCCAGCAGCTCGGGGTGGGACAGGGACGGCACTGAAGCTTTCTTT
CASSSGWDRDGTEAFF
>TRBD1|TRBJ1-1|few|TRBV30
TGTGCCTGGAGTAGGGACAGAAACACTGAAGCTTTCTTT
CAWSRDRNTEAFF
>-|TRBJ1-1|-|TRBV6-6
TGTGCCAGCAGTTACCAGGGGTCCACTGAAGCTTTCTTT
CASSYQGSTEAFF
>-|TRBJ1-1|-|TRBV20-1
TGCAGTGCTAGTTTTACCTCGGGAGGCACTGAAGCTTTCTTT
CSASFTSGGTEAFF
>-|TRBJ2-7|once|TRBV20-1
TGCAGTGCCATGACGGACTATGCGAGGGAGCAGTACTTC
CSAMTDYAREQYF
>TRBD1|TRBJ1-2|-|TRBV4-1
TGCGCCAGCAGCCAAGATGCCGGACAGGGCCTGGGCGGCTACACCTTC
CASSQDAGQGLGGYTF
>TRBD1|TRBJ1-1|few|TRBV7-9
TGTGCCAGCACGGGACAGCTTAGTTCTGAAGCTTTCTTT
CASTGQLSSEAFF
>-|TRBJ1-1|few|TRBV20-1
TGCAGTGCTAGAGACTTGAACACTGAAGCTTTCTTT
CSARDLNTEAFF
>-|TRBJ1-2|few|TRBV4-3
TGCGCCAGCAGCCAAGAGAAGAAACTTGGCTACACCTTC
CASSQEKKLGYTF
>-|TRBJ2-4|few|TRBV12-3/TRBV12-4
TGTGCCAGCAGTTCGGGGGACCCCGTATTGGGCATTCAGTACTTC
CASSSGDPVLGIQYF
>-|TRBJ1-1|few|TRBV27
TGTGCCAGCAGTCCCCTGGACCGGTACACTGAAGCTTTCTTT
CASSPLDRYTEAFF
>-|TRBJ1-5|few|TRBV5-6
TGTGCCAGCAGCCCGCAGCTGATGGAGCCCCAGCATTTT
CASSPQLMEPQHF
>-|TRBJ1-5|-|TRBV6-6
TGTGCCGCACGACGGACGGGGGACTATAGCAATCAGCCCCAGCATTTT
CAARRTGDYSNQPQHF
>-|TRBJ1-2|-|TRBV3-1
TGTGCCAGCAGCCAAGGCAGTCCTAACTATGGCTACACCTTC
CASSQGSPNYGYTF
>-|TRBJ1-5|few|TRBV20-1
TGCAGTGCTAGGTGGGCCCTCAATCAGCCCCAGCATTTT
CSARWALNQPQHF
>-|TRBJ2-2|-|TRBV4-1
TGCGCCAGCAGCCAAGCCCCCGGGCAGAACACCGGGGAGCTGTTTTTT
CASSQAPGQNTGELFF
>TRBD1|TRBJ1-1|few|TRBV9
TGTGCCAGCAGCGTAACGACAGGGATGACCACTGAAGCTTTCTTT
CASSVTTGMTTEAFF
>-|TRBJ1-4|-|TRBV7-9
TGTGCCAGCAGCCCCTTTTCAGGGAATAATGAAAAACTGTTTTTT
CASSPFSGNNEKLFF
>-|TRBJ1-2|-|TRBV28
TGTGCCAGCAGCTCCCTTATCGGGACGGTCTATGGCTACACCTTC
CASSSLIGTVYGYTF
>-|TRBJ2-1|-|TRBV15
TGTGCCACCAGCACAGGACAGTTGTCCTCCTACAATGAGCAGTTCTTC
CATSTGQLSSYNEQFF
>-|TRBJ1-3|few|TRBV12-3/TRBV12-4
TGTGCCAGCAGCCCGTTTTGGGGCCGTGGAAACACCATATATTTT
CASSPFWGRGNTIYF
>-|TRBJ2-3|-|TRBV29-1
TGCAGCCTCCGGAAGACAGGTAGCACAGATACGCAGTATTTT
CSLRKTGSTDTQYF
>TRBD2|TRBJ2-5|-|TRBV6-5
TGTGCCAGCAGTCCGCTAGCGGGGGCTCAAGAGACCCAGTACTTC
CASSPLAGAQETQYF
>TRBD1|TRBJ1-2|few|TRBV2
TGTGCCAGCAGTGAAAGGTGGACAGGTCCCAATGGCTACACCTTC
CASSERWTGPNGYTF
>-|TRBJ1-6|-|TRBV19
TGTGCCAGTAGTATGACAGAGAGCTCCTATAATTCACCCCTCCACTTT
CASSMTESSYNSPLHF
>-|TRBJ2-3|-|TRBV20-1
TGCAGTGCTAGAGATTGGAGGGATACGCAGTATTTT
CSARDWRDTQYF
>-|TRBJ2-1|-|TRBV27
TGTGCCAGCAGCCAGACCCCTCGGGAGCAGTTCTTC
CASSQTPREQFF
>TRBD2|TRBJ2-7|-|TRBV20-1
TGCAGTGCTAGAGACCCCACGGGGGGGGAGCAGTACTTC
CSARDPTGGEQYF